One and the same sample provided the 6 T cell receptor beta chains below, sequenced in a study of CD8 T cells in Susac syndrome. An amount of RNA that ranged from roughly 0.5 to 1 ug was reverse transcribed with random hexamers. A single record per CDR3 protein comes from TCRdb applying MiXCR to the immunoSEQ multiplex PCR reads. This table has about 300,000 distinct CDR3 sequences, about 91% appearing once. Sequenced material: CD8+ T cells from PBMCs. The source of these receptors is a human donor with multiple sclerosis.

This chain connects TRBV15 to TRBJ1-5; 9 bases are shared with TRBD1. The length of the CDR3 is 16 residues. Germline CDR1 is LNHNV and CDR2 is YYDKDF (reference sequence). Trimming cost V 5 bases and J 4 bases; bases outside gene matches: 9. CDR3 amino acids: CATSEEPTGGNQPQHF. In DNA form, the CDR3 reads TGTGCCACCAGCGAAGAACCGACAGGGGGGAATCAGCCCCAGCATTTT. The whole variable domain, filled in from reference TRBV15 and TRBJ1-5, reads DAMVIQNPRYQVTQFGKPVTLSCSQTLNHNVMYWYQQKSSQAPKLLFHYYDKDFNNEADTPDNFQSRRPNTSFCFLDIRSPGLGDTAMYLCATSEEPTGGNQPQHFGDGTRLSIL.

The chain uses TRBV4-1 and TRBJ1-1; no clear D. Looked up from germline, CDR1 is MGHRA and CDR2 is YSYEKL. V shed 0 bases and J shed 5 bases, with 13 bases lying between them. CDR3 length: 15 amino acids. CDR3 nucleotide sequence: TGCGCCAGCAGCCAAGAAGTGGGCGCCGGTACTGAAGCTTTCTTT. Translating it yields CASSQEVGAGTEAFF.

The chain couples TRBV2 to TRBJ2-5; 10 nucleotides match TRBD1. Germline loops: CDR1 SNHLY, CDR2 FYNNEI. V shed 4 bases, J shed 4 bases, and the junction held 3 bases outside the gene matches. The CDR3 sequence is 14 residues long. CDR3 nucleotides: TGTGCCAGCAGTGCGACAGGGGGCTCAGAGACCCAGTACTTC. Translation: CASSATGGSETQYF.

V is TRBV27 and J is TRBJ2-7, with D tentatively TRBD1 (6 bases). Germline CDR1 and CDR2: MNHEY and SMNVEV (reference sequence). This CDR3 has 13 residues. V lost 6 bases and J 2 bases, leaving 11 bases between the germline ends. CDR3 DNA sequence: TGTGCCAGCAGGCCGGGACATGCCTACGAGCAGTACTTC. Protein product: CASRPGHAYEQYF.

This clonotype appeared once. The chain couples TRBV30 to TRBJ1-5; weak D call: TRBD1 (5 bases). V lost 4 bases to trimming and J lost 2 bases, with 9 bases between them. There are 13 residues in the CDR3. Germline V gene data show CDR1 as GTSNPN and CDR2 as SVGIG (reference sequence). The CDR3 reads CAWNTGGNQPQHF. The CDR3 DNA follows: TGTGCCTGGAATACAGGAGGCAATCAGCCCCAGCATTTT.

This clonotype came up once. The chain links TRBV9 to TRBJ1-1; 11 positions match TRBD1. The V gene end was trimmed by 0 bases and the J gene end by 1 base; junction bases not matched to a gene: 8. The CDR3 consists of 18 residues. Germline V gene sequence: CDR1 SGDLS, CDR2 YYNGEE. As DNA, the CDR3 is TGTGCCAGCAGCGTAGACCGGGACAGGGGGACCGGGAACACTGAAGCTTTCTTT. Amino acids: CASSVDRDRGTGNTEAFF.